This is a list of T cell receptor beta chains from one sample in a study of Tregs in tolerant kidney transplant recipients. Measured with immunoSEQ multiplex PCR; TCRdb has only the in-frame clones, and not every one. The sample has fewer than 45,000 clones, 95% to 96% seen once. The antigens for these receptors are not known. The sample taken for sequencing was Tregs from blood cultured with allogeneic cells. The receptors here all came from a human donor in good health. Each CDR3 is given with its conserved first and last residue.

>TRBJ2-7|TRBV18
CASSPGTYEQYF
>TRBJ2-1|TRBV27
CASSYHHTGLAGVRRNEQFF
>TRBJ2-6|TRBV2
CASQGLRRSGANVLTF
>TRBJ2-1|TRBV30
CAWSVTGVYNEQFF
>TRBJ1-4|TRBV19
CASRIGNRGIGEKLFF
>TRBJ1-4|TRBV25-1
CASSGPGQGNEKLFF
>TRBJ2-4|TRBV2
CASGGTVQYF
>TRBJ2-7|TRBV5-4
CASSGQGGAYEQYF
>TRBJ2-7|TRBV5-1
CASSMTSGVAYEQYF
>TRBJ2-3|TRBV4-1
CASSPGLAGPDTQYF
>TRBJ1-4|TRBV5-8
CASSFPKWTVNEKLFF
>TRBJ1-5|TRBV5-1
CASSPGTGNQPQHF
>TRBJ1-3|TRBV15
CATSRGPDRASGNTIYF
>TRBJ2-3|TRBV5-1
CASRGGPTTDTQYF
>TRBJ1-4|TRBV28
CASSLWTVNEKLFF
>TRBJ2-5|TRBV19
CASSARSLWRGGVETQYF
>TRBJ2-2|TRBV7-2
CASSLGGVGELFF
>TRBJ2-1|TRBV19
CASSIAAGVWYNEQFF
>TRBJ2-1|TRBV6-5
CASSSAHNEQFF
>TRBJ1-2|TRBV7-2
CASSLAIPGPGHGYTF
>TRBJ2-5|TRBV10-1
CASSEFGKSAFQETQYF
>TRBJ2-3|TRBV6-5
CASRQSTDTQYF
>TRBJ1-2|TRBV29-1
CSVVQRINYGYTF
>TRBJ2-1|TRBV5-1
CASSLSLAGGRRSYNEQFF
>TRBJ1-6|TRBV5-6
CASSQGQGDFRSPLHF
>TRBJ1-2|TRBV7-9
CASSLARTTGSYGYTF
>TRBJ1-5|TRBV19
CASGTNQPQHF
>TRBJ2-3|TRBV28
CASTTGTSGNPATDTQYF
>TRBJ1-6|TRBV10-1
CASSGAGESPLHF
>TRBJ1-2|TRBV11-2
CASSLVGQNYGYTF
>TRBJ2-4|TRBV5-1
CASRLRPGEKNIQYF